What follows are 8 T cell receptor beta chains derived from one specimen sequenced in a study of T cell responses to AZD1222 COVID-19 vaccine. Assay: immunoSEQ multiplex PCR; the TCRdb copy retains only in-frame clones and omits some. This table has 150,000 or so clones, 85% to 90% appearing once. The source was peripheral blood, collected 28 days after the second dose of the MenACWY control vaccine. These TCRs come from an adult who received the MenACWY meningococcal vaccine as a control.

The gene calls are TRBV24-1 and TRBJ2-2; D is unresolved. Germline CDR1 and CDR2: KGHDR and SFDVKD. The CDR3 contains 13 residues. With 9 bases removed from V and 8 bases from J, the gap between germline ends came to 15 bases. CDR3 region: CATRSQRSGELFF. CDR3 sequence (DNA): TGTGCCACCCGGAGCCAGCGATCGGGGGAGCTGTTTTTT.

V and J are TRBV9 and TRBJ1-3; D unresolved. Germline lookup yields CDR1 SGDLS and CDR2 YYNGEE. This CDR3 is 16 amino acids long. Trimming pared 0 bases from V and 1 base from J, leaving 11 bases between. CDR3 in amino acids: CASSVGRETSGNTIYF. CDR3 sequence (DNA): TGTGCCAGCAGCGTAGGAAGGGAGACGTCTGGAAACACCATATATTTT. Drawing the rest from reference TRBV9 and TRBJ1-3, the complete variable domain is DSGVTQTPKHLITATGQRVTLRCSPRSGDLSVYWYQQSLDQGLQFLIQYYNGEERAKGNILERFSAQQFPDLHSELNLSSLELGDSALYFCASSVGRETSGNTIYFGEGSWLTVV.

This chain uses TRBV29-1 with TRBJ1-1; possible D gene TRBD1, 5 bases. Germline V gene lookup returns CDR1 SQVTM and CDR2 ANQGSEA. CDR3 length: 13 residues. Trimming removed 7 bases at V and 3 bases at J, with 15 bases between. DNA of the CDR3: TGCAGCGCTCGGGGCCAGCTTGACACTGAAGCTTTCTTT. Its protein is CSARGQLDTEAFF. Full variable domain (missing parts from reference TRBV29-1 and TRBJ1-1): SAVISQKPSRDICQRGTSLTIQCQVDSQVTMMFWYRQQPGQSLTLIATANQGSEATYESGFVIDKFPISRPNLTFSTLTVSNMSPEDSSIYLCSARGQLDTEAFFGQGTRLTVV.

The chain has TRBV18 and TRBJ1-5; the D gene is possibly TRBD1 (5 bases). This CDR3 contains 12 residues. Trimming left V 8 bases short and J 5 bases short, with 10 bases between. The germline V gene has CDR1 KGHSH and CDR2 LQKENI. For the CDR3, the DNA is TGTGCCAGCCGAGGGGCCCATCAGCCCCAGCATTTT. Protein product: CASRGAHQPQHF.

The chain uses TRBV7-9 and TRBJ2-2; the D gene is possibly TRBD1 (6 bases). V was trimmed by 6 bases and J by 3 bases, leaving 20 bases between them. The CDR3 extends over 17 amino acids. In germline, CDR1 is SEHNR, CDR2 FQNEAQ (reference sequence). Here the CDR3 reads CASRVEGSGAYTGELFF. In nucleotides, the CDR3 is TGTGCCAGCAGGGTTGAAGGTTCAGGGGCTTACACCGGGGAGCTGTTTTTT.

This chain uses TRBV28 with TRBJ1-5; D might be TRBD1 (5 bases). CDR3 length: 16 amino acids. Trimming took 2 bases from V and 3 from J, leaving 14 bases between them. The germline V gene encodes CDR1 MDHEN and CDR2 SYDVKM. CDR3 sequence: CASSLRWGTNNQPQHF. Written as DNA, the CDR3 is TGTGCCAGCAGTTTACGGTGGGGCACCAACAATCAGCCCCAGCATTTT.

This clone was recorded only once. The chain is built from TRBV10-3 and TRBJ2-5, with TRBD1 identical over 7 bases. CDR3 length: 13 amino acids. Trimming removed 10 bases from V and 3 bases from J; junction bases left unmatched: 8. Germline V lookup: CDR1 ENHRY, CDR2 SYGVKD. The CDR3 DNA reads as TGTGCCAATTCCGGGACAGAAAAAGAGACCCAGTACTTC. It translates to CANSGTEKETQYF.

This sequence joins TRBV28 and TRBJ2-7; D is perhaps TRBD2 (5 bases). CDR3 length: 13 residues. Germline V gene lookup returns CDR1 MDHEN and CDR2 SYDVKM. With 2 bases removed from V and 3 bases from J, the gap between germline ends came to 8 bases. The CDR3 loop reads CASSLRGYYEQYF. The CDR3 DNA is TGTGCCAGCAGTTTACGGGGATACTACGAGCAGTACTTC.